This T cell receptor beta chain is drawn from a study of spatial heterogeneity in lung cancer. Study information: Detection of beta-chain sequences consistently exceeded that of alpha-chain sequences. Across tumor regions, counts of TCR transcripts showed a strong correlation with a T cell module score derived from matched bulk RNA-seq. The mean occurrence of each unique TCR and UMI combination in raw reads exceeded nine.

This clonotype was detected ten times or more. No antigen is known for it. Overall study findings and caveats: For expanded intratumoral alpha and beta TCRs, counts tracked tumor mutation counts.

TCRdb redid the calling of the 5' RACE reads with MiXCR, one entry per CDR3 protein. The table shows about 7,900 distinct CDR3 sequences, with about 7% occurring only once. Germline values: CDR1 MGHRA, CDR2 YSYEKL. With V trimmed by 0 bases and J by 13 bases, 6 bases remained unmatched. This CDR3 is 13 amino acids long. Time point: sample taken at primary tumor resection. Whole RNA was taken from tumor, nontumor lung or frozen PBMC; it was then sequenced unsorted. The chain uses TRBV4-1 and TRBJ2-1; TRBD2 agrees at 7 bases. This sequence was found in a female donor with early-stage non-small cell lung cancer. The material was lung tumor tissue, obtained at surgery. CDR3 amino acids: CASSQDRAGVQFF. CDR3 bases: TGCGCCAGCAGCCAAGACCGGGCGGGAGTACAGTTCTTC.